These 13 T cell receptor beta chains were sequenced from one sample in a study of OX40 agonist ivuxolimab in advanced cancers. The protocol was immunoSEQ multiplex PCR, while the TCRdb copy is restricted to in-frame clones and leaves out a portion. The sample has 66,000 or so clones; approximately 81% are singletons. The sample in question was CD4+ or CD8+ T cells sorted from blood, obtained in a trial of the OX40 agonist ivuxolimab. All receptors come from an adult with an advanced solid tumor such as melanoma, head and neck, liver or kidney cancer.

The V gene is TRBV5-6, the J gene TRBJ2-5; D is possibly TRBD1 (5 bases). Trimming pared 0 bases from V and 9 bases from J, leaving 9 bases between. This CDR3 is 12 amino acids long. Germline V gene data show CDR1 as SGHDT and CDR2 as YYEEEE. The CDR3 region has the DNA TGTGCCAGCAGCTTGGGCCTCAGGGCCCAGTACTTC. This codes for CASSLGLRAQYF.

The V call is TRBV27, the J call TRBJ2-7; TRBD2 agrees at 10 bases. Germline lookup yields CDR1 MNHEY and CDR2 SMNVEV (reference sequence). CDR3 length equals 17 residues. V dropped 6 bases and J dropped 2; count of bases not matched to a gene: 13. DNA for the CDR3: TGTGCCAGCAGACGGACAGGTACTAGCGGGGATACCTACGAGCAGTACTTC. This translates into CASRRTGTSGDTYEQYF.

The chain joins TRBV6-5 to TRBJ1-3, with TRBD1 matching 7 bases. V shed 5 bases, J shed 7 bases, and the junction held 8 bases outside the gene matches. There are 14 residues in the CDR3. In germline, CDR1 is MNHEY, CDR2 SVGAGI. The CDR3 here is CASSRGQDMNTIYF. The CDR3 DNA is TGTGCCAGCAGTCGCGGACAGGACATGAACACCATATATTTT.

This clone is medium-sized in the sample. CDR3 nucleotide sequence: TGTGCCAGCAGTCCCCCGGGGGCGGCCATCGACACCTTC. This translates into CASSPPGAAIDTF. The chain is built from TRBV6-5 and TRBJ1-2, with TRBD1 as a possible D gene (6 bases). Germline-derived CDR1 and CDR2 are MNHEY and SVGAGI. The CDR3 totals 13 residues. Trimming shortened V by 5 bases and J by 12 bases, and 19 bases separated the two germline ends.

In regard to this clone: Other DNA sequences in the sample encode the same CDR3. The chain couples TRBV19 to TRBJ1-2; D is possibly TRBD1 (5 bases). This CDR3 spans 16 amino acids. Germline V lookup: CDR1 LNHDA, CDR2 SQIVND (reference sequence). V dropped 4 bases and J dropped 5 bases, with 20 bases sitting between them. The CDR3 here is CASSTSTGGWFYGYTF. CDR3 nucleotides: TGTGCCAGTAGTACATCTACAGGAGGCTGGTTTTATGGCTACACCTTC.

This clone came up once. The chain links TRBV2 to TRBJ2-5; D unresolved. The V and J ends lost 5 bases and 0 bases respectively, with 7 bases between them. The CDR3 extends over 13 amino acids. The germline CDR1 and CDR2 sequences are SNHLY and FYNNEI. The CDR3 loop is CASSYTDQETQYF. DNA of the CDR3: TGTGCCAGCAGTTACACAGACCAAGAGACCCAGTACTTC.

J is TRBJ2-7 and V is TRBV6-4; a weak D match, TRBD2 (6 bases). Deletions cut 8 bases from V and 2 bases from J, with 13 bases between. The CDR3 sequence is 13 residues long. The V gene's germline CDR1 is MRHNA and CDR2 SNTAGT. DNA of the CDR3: TGTGCCAGCGGGGAGGATACTACCTACGAGCAGTACTTC. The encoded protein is CASGEDTTYEQYF.

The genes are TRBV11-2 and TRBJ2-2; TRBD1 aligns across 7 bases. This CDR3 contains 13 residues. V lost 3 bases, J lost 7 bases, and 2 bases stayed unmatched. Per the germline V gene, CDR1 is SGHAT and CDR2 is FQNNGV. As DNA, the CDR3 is TGTGCCAGCAGCTTCCAGGGGGTCGGGGAGCTGTTTTTT. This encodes CASSFQGVGELFF.

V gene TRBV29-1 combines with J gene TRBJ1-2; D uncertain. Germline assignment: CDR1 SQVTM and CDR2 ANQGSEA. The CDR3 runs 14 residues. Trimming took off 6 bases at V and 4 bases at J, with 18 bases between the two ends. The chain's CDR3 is CSVPTVVGSYGYTF. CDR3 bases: TGCAGCGTCCCAACCGTGGTGGGAAGCTATGGCTACACCTTC.

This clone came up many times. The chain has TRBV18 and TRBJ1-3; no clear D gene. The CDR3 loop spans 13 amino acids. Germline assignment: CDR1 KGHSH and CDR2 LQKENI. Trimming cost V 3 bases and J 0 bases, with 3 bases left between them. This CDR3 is CASSPLSGNTIYF. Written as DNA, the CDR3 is TGTGCCAGCTCACCCCTCTCTGGAAACACCATATATTTT. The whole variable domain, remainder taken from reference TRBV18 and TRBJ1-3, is NAGVMQNPRHLVRRRGQEARLRCSPMKGHSHVYWYRQLPEEGLKFMVYLQKENIIDESGMPKERFSAEFPKEGPSILRIQQVVRGDSAAYFCASSPLSGNTIYFGEGSWLTVV.

The CDR3 loop reads CASSFLQGSDGYTF. The CDR3 bases are TGCGCCAGCAGCTTTTTACAGGGCTCCGATGGCTACACCTTC. The chain links TRBV5-1 to TRBJ1-2, with a possible D match to TRBD1 (6 bases). The V end lost 2 bases, the J end lost 6 bases, and 14 bases lay between the germline ends. The CDR3 runs to 14 residues. Germline CDR1 is SGHRS and CDR2 is YFSETQ.

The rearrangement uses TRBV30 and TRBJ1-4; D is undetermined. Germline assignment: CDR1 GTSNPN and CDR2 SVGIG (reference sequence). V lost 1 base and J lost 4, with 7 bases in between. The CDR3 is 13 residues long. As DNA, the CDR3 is TGTGCCTGGAGTGGACGGCTTAATGAAAAACTGTTTTTT. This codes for CAWSGRLNEKLFF. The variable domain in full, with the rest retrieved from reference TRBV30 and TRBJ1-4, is SQTIHQWPATLVQPVGSPLSLECTVEGTSNPNLYWYRQAAGRGLQLLFYSVGIGQISSEVPQNLSASRPQDRQFILSSKKLLLSDSGFYLCAWSGRLNEKLFFGSGTQLSVL.

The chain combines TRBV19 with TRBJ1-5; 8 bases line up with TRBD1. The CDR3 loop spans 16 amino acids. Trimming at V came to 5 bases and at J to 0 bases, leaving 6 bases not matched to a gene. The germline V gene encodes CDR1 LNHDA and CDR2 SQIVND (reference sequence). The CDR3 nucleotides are TGTGCCAGTAGTTTGACAGGGGACTATAGCAATCAGCCCCAGCATTTT. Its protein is CASSLTGDYSNQPQHF.